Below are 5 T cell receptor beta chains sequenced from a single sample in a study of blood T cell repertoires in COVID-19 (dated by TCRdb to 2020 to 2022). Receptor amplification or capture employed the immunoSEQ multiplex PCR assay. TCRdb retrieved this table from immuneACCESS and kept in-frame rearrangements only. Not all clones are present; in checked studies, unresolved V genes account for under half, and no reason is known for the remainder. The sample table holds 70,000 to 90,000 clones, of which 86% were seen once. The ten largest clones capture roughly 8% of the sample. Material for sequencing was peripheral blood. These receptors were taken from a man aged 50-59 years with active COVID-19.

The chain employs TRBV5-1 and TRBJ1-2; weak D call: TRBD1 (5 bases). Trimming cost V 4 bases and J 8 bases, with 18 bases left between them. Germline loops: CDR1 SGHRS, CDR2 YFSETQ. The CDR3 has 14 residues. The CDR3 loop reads CASSSAEGINGYTF. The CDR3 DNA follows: TGCGCCAGCAGCAGTGCGGAGGGGATCAACGGCTACACCTTC.

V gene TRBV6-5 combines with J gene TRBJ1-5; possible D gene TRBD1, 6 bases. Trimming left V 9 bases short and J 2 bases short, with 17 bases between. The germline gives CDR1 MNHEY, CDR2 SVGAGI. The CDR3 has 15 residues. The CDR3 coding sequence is TGTGCCAGTGAGGCTACAGGGAGGGGCAATCAGCCCCAGCATTTT. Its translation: CASEATGRGNQPQHF.

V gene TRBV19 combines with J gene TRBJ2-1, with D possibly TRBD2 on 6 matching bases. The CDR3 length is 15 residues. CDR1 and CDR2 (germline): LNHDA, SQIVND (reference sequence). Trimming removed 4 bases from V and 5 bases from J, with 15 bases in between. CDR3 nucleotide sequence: TGTGCCAGTAGTACTTATGAGGGACTGGACAATGAGCAGTTCTTC. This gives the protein CASSTYEGLDNEQFF.

CDR3 DNA: TGCAGTGCTAGTTCGAATGTTTTCGACAGGGGGAATTCACCCCTCCACTTT. Amino acid sequence: CSASSNVFDRGNSPLHF. This rearrangement joins TRBV20-1 to TRBJ1-6, with TRBD1 matching 9 bases. The CDR3 has 17 residues. V dropped 3 bases and J dropped 7; count of bases not matched to a gene: 13. CDR1 and CDR2 from the germline V gene are DFQATT and SNEGSKA (reference sequence).

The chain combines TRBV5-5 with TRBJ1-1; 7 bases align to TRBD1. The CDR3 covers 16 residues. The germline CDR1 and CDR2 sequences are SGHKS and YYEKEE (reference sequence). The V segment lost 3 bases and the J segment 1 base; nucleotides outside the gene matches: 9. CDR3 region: CASSWRSAGGNTEAFF. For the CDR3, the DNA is TGTGCCAGCAGCTGGAGATCTGCAGGGGGGAACACTGAAGCTTTCTTT.